Here is one T cell receptor beta chain with its context. Its antigen is not identified. Clones were read by immunoSEQ multiplex PCR, and TCRdb kept only the in-frame ones, dropping some. Of around 100,000 clones listed, around 93% are singletons. The data are from a study of OX40 agonist ivuxolimab in advanced cancers. General study findings and limits: Some nonresponders also had low normalized T-cell clonal expansion.

The CDR3 contains 16 residues. Germline loops: CDR1 SGHKS, CDR2 YYEKEE (reference sequence). The V and J ends lost 0 bases and 0 bases, in that order; junction bases with no gene match: 4. The starting material was CD4+ or CD8+ T cells sorted from blood, obtained in a trial of the OX40 agonist ivuxolimab. The chain couples TRBV5-5 to TRBJ1-1; 8 bases fit TRBD1. The sequence was obtained from an adult with an advanced solid tumor such as melanoma, head and neck, liver or kidney cancer. The CDR3 loop is CASSLGQGTMNTEAFF. DNA of the CDR3: TGTGCCAGCAGCTTGGGACAGGGGACAATGAACACTGAAGCTTTCTTT.